The source of this TCR beta chain is a study of CD4+ T cells in melanoma. Study-level findings and limits: A reported correlation linked neoantigen-specific CD4+ T cells to CD8+, macrophage and B cell function. Diverse differentiation states were reported for melanoma neoantigen-specific CD4+ T cells.

Germline V gives CDR1 SGDLS, CDR2 YYNGEE. CDR3 size: 14 residues. Trimming left V 0 bases short and J 7 bases short, with 8 bases between. The table came from immunoSEQ multiplex PCR; TCRdb's copy has only in-frame clones and leaves some out. The sample has 15,000 to 20,000 clones; 83% are singletons. Of note for this clone: The antigen is not known.

The sample was cells from a culture (not recorded whether cultured in vitro). The chain combines TRBV9 with TRBJ1-6; no reliable D call. The clonotype originates from a human donor with melanoma. The CDR3 loop reads CASSVAGSNSPLHF. In DNA, the CDR3 is TGTGCCAGCAGCGTAGCCGGGTCCAATTCACCCCTCCACTTT.